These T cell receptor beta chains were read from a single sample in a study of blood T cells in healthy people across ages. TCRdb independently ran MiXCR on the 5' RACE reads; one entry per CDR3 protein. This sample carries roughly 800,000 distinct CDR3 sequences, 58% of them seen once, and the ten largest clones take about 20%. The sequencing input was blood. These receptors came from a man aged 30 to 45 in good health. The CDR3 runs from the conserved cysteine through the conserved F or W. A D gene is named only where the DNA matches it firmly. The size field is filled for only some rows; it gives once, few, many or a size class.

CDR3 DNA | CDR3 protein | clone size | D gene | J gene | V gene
TGTGCCAGCAGCCAAGATCCAAACGGTTCCTATGGCTACACCTTC | CASSQDPNGSYGYTF | once | - | TRBJ1-2 | TRBV3-1
TGTGCCAGCAGCTTAAGGGGGGCTTTGAGCTCCTACAATGAGCAGTTCTTC | CASSLRGALSSYNEQFF | many | - | TRBJ2-1 | TRBV7-2
TGCGCCAGCAGCCAACGGACGGGGGATCAGCCCCAGCATTTT | CASSQRTGDQPQHF | - | - | TRBJ1-5 | TRBV4-1
TGCGCCAGCAGCCAATTGGGGAGCACAGATACGCAGTATTTT | CASSQLGSTDTQYF | - | - | TRBJ2-3 | TRBV4-3
TGCAGCGTTGAGGACAGGGCTGGGGCCAACGTCCTGACTTTC | CSVEDRAGANVLTF | few | TRBD1 | TRBJ2-6 | TRBV29-1
TGCAGCGTTGCTCCGATGACAGACGTGAACACTGAAGCTTTCTTT | CSVAPMTDVNTEAFF | few | - | TRBJ1-1 | TRBV29-1
TGCAGTGCCAAACTAGCGGGAGGGGGGGAGTGGTTCTTC | CSAKLAGGGEWFF | few | TRBD2 | TRBJ2-1 | TRBV20-1
TGTGCCATCAGTGGGGAAGTTGACGAGCAGTACTTC | CAISGEVDEQYF | few | - | TRBJ2-7 | TRBV10-3
TGCAGTGCTAGAGACAGGGTTAGGACAGATACGCAGTATTTT | CSARDRVRTDTQYF | - | - | TRBJ2-3 | TRBV20-1
TGTGCCAGCCGCCCCGGCGTCATCAATGAGCAGTTCTTC | CASRPGVINEQFF | - | - | TRBJ2-1 | TRBV7-2
TGTGCCAGCAGCCAATCGAGTCTAGCGGGAGGGTCCAACGAGCAGTACTTC | CASSQSSLAGGSNEQYF | - | TRBD2 | TRBJ2-7 | TRBV16
TGTGCCGGCAGTAGGGCGGAAAATGAGCAGTTCTTC | CAGSRAENEQFF | once | - | TRBJ2-1 | TRBV6-5
TGCAGCGCCACCACAGGGGGCTCCTACAATGAGCAGTTCTTC | CSATTGGSYNEQFF | - | TRBD1 | TRBJ2-1 | TRBV29-1
TGTGCCAGCAGGCCACCGAACCCGATCGGGGCTTCCTATGGCTACACCTTC | CASRPPNPIGASYGYTF | - | - | TRBJ1-2 | TRBV7-9
TGCAGTGCTAGGACGGAGAACACTGAAGCTTTCTTT | CSARTENTEAFF | - | - | TRBJ1-1 | TRBV20-1
TGTGCCAGCAGTTTCCGCGGGCGGGAGATGGATGAGCAGTTCTTC | CASSFRGREMDEQFF | few | TRBD2 | TRBJ2-1 | TRBV28
TGTGCCAGCAGTTACGCAGGACAGGGCTTGAGCAATCAGCCCCAGCATTTT | CASSYAGQGLSNQPQHF | - | TRBD1 | TRBJ1-5 | TRBV6-2/TRBV6-3
TGTGCCTGGAGTGTAGGGGCAGGGCCGAATGGCTACACCTTC | CAWSVGAGPNGYTF | - | - | TRBJ1-2 | TRBV30
TGTGCCAGCAGCCAAGGGGGGGGCAATGAGCAGTTCTTC | CASSQGGGNEQFF | - | TRBD2 | TRBJ2-1 | TRBV4-2
TGTGCCAGCAGCAGGACTAGTTACGAGACCCAGTACTTC | CASSRTSYETQYF | many | TRBD2 | TRBJ2-5 | TRBV6-6
TGTGCCAGCACACCTGATAGTAGCGGGAGTAGGGTCAATGAGCAGTTCTTC | CASTPDSSGSRVNEQFF | - | TRBD2 | TRBJ2-1 | TRBV27
TGTGCCAGCGGCAACTACAATGAGCAGTTCTTC | CASGNYNEQFF | many | - | TRBJ2-1 | TRBV7-3
TGCGCCAGCAGCCACGACAGGGTAGATGGCTACACCTTC | CASSHDRVDGYTF | - | TRBD1 | TRBJ1-2 | TRBV5-1
TGCAGCGGTAGAGGGACAGAAACTCGCAATGAGCAGTTCTTC | CSGRGTETRNEQFF | many | TRBD1 | TRBJ2-1 | TRBV29-1
TGTGCCAGCTCGCCAGATCTCGGTGAGCAGTTCTTC | CASSPDLGEQFF | - | - | TRBJ2-1 | TRBV18
TGCAGTGCTAGGGTCCCGGGGGGACGCACAGATACGCAGTATTTT | CSARVPGGRTDTQYF | few | TRBD2 | TRBJ2-3 | TRBV20-1
TGCAGTGCTAGAAAACCAGGGCCCAGTAGTCCCTACAATGAGCAGTTCTTC | CSARKPGPSSPYNEQFF | - | - | TRBJ2-1 | TRBV20-1
TGTGCCAGCAGCTTGGGACTAGCGGACACAGATACGCAGTATTTT | CASSLGLADTDTQYF | few | TRBD2 | TRBJ2-3 | TRBV7-7
TGTGCCAGCACCCTCAAGAGACTAGGGGGCAATGAGCAGTTCTTC | CASTLKRLGGNEQFF | - | - | TRBJ2-1 | TRBV2
TGCAGCGTCCCCGGGGTTTCGGGCGAGCAGTACTTC | CSVPGVSGEQYF | - | - | TRBJ2-7 | TRBV29-1
TGTGCCAGCAGCTTAGGGCGGGACAGGGAGGCCCAGAACACCTTC | CASSLGRDREAQNTF | - | TRBD1 | TRBJ1-2 | TRBV11-2
TGCAGCGTTTCGGACACCTACAATGAGCAGTTCTTC | CSVSDTYNEQFF | - | - | TRBJ2-1 | TRBV29-1
TGCGCCAGCAGCCAAGGACTAGCGGGAGGGGGTGATGAGCAGTACTTC | CASSQGLAGGGDEQYF | - | TRBD2 | TRBJ2-5 | TRBV4-1
TGTGCCACTTCGCGTCGTGGGACTACCACAGATACGCAGTATTTT | CATSRRGTTTDTQYF | - | TRBD2 | TRBJ2-3 | TRBV6-5
TGTGCCAGCAGCCAAGAGGCGACGGCAGATACGCAGTATTTT | CASSQEATADTQYF | - | - | TRBJ2-3 | TRBV14
TGTGCCAGCAGCCAAACAGGGAATGAGCAGTTCTTC | CASSQTGNEQFF | many | - | TRBJ2-1 | TRBV3-1
TGCAGTGCTAGCCCCCAGGCAGTTACGTTCCGGGCATACGAGCAGTACTTC | CSASPQAVTFRAYEQYF | - | - | TRBJ2-7 | TRBV20-1
TGTGCCAGCAGCACCTCCTATACAGAAACCGAGCAGTACTTC | CASSTSYTETEQYF | few | - | TRBJ2-7 | TRBV7-9
TGTGCCAGCAGTTTATCAGGGGCGAGTGACGAGCAGTACTTC | CASSLSGASDEQYF | - | - | TRBJ2-7 | TRBV28
TGTGCCAGCAGCCTCCCCCGAGGGACAGGGTCCTACGAGCAGTACTTC | CASSLPRGTGSYEQYF | - | TRBD1 | TRBJ2-7 | TRBV6-2/TRBV6-3
TGTGCCAGCAGCTGGGACAGGTCTCTCGGTGAGCAGTACTTC | CASSWDRSLGEQYF | - | TRBD1 | TRBJ2-4 | TRBV7-2
TGCGCCAACAGCTTGTACGGGACTAGCGAGTTCTTC | CANSLYGTSEFF | - | TRBD2 | TRBJ2-1 | TRBV5-1
TGCAGCGTACTTCAGGGGCCTTACGAGCAGTACTTC | CSVLQGPYEQYF | few | - | TRBJ2-7 | TRBV29-1
TGTGCCAGCATCCCGGGGGCGGGTGTTCGGAACACCGGGGAGCTGTTTTTT | CASIPGAGVRNTGELFF | - | - | TRBJ2-2 | TRBV6-6
TGTGCCAGCAGTCCCGGCCCGTCTGCCAAAAACATTCAGTACTTC | CASSPGPSAKNIQYF | few | - | TRBJ2-4 | TRBV6-5
TGTGCCAGCAGTTCGCGAGGGGGTAGAAGCTCCTATGGCTACACCTTC | CASSSRGGRSSYGYTF | - | - | TRBJ1-2 | TRBV6-5
TGCGCCAGCAGCTTCTGGCAGGACAACTACGAGCAGTACTTC | CASSFWQDNYEQYF | few | - | TRBJ2-7 | TRBV5-1
TGTGCCAGCAGCCAAGTTGGTAGAGCCAGTCAGCCCCAGCATTTT | CASSQVGRASQPQHF | - | - | TRBJ1-5 | TRBV4-2
TGTGCCAGCAGTTCGACATGGGAATACGAGCAGTACTTC | CASSSTWEYEQYF | - | - | TRBJ2-7 | TRBV12-3/TRBV12-4
TGCAGCGTTGGTAATCAGGGCAACTATGGCTACACCTTC | CSVGNQGNYGYTF | few | - | TRBJ1-2 | TRBV29-1
TGTGCCAGCAGTGCTTGGGGTAGGGACATTCAGTACTTC | CASSAWGRDIQYF | few | - | TRBJ2-4 | TRBV2
TGCGCCAGCAGCCAACCCGACAGGGCCGGGGGTGTCGAGCAGTACTTC | CASSQPDRAGGVEQYF | - | - | TRBJ2-7 | TRBV4-1
TGTGCCAGCAGCCAAGGATTTAGGTTCGAGCAGTACTTC | CASSQGFRFEQYF | - | - | TRBJ2-7 | TRBV3-1
TGTGCCAGCAGTGAATCAGCAGCGGCGGGAGTATACGAGCAGTACTTC | CASSESAAAGVYEQYF | - | TRBD2 | TRBJ2-7 | TRBV25-1
TGCAGTGTTAGATTACAGTTTTCATCCTACGAGCAGTACTTC | CSVRLQFSSYEQYF | - | - | TRBJ2-7 | TRBV20-1
TGCGCCAGCAGTGTCCTCCCCGTTGGGTCCTCCTACGAGCAGTACTTC | CASSVLPVGSSYEQYF | - | - | TRBJ2-7 | TRBV10-2
TGTGCCAGCAGTTTACCCGACAGGGGAAGGTATGAGCAGTTCTTC | CASSLPDRGRYEQFF | - | TRBD1 | TRBJ2-1 | TRBV28
TGCGCCAGCAGTGATAGCGGGGTTTCAGATACGCAGTATTTT | CASSDSGVSDTQYF | - | TRBD2 | TRBJ2-3 | TRBV10-2
TGTGCCAGCAGTCGTGGCCGACGGGACACCGGGGAGCTGTTTTTT | CASSRGRRDTGELFF | - | - | TRBJ2-2 | TRBV6-6